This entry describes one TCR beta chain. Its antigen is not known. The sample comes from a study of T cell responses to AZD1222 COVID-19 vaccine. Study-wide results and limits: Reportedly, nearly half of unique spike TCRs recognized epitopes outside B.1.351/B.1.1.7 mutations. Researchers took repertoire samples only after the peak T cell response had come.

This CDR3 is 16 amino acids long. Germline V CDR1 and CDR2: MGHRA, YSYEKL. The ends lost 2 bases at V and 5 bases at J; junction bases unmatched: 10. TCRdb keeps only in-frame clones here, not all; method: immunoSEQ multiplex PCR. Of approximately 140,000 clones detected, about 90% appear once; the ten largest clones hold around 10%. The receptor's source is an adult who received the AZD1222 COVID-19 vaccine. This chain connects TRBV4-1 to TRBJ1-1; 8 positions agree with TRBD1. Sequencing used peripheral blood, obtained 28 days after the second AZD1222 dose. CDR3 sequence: CASSQPQRDRRTEAFF. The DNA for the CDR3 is TGCGCCAGCAGCCAACCCCAGAGGGACAGGCGTACTGAAGCTTTCTTT.